The rows below give T cell receptor beta chains drawn from one sample of a study of cytomegalovirus exposure and HLA in healthy donors. Clones were sequenced by immunoSEQ multiplex PCR, and TCRdb holds only the in-frame ones, with some missing. The repertoire has fewer than 80,000 clones, just under 75% of them found once; the top ten carry under 6%. The sequencing sample was made of PBMCs. The receptor source for this set is a woman aged 25 to 39 in good health and CMV-seronegative. Each CDR3 is given with its conserved first and last residue. Fields, in order: V gene, CDR3 length, J gene, CDR3 protein.

TRBV30	13	TRBJ1-2	CAWTIGRVSGYTF
TRBV11-2	15	TRBJ2-1	CASSLDGGGYNEQFF
TRBV6-5	15	TRBJ2-7	CASTYTQTGTYEHYF
TRBV19	12	TRBJ2-1	CASSDSFYEQFF
TRBV11-1	13	TRBJ2-2	CASSPINTGELFF
TRBV11-2	14	TRBJ2-7	CASSLLALSYEQYF
TRBV6-1	15	TRBJ2-1	CASSRTRSVYNEQFF
TRBV27	14	TRBJ1-1	CASTRDRAHTEAFF
TRBV10-3	13	TRBJ1-1	CAISTGVNTEAFF
TRBV7-2	14	TRBJ2-2	CASSLTASTGELFF
TRBV19	15	TRBJ2-1	CASSIRGLAGDEQFF
TRBV19	16	TRBJ1-4	CASNRQGAGTNEKLFF
TRBV19	16	TRBJ1-2	CASLRYVGAGHYGYTF
TRBV27	16	TRBJ2-1	CASSLFPFTSGNEQFF
TRBV27	14	TRBJ2-7	CATRQPRPSYEQYF
TRBV15	13	TRBJ1-2	CATSRDVEDGYTF
TRBV6-5	13	TRBJ1-4	CASSYSGGGKLFF
TRBV29-1	12	TRBJ1-2	CSVEAGPYGYTF
TRBV11-3	17	TRBJ2-3	CASSLGSTSGRWDTQYF
TRBV9	13	TRBJ1-1	CASSVASGGEAFF
TRBV5-1	13	TRBJ2-2	CASSSTATGELFF
TRBV5-1	18	TRBJ2-7	CASSLERGLAVLSYEQYF
TRBV30	13	TRBJ2-1	CAWTTDRDNEQFF
TRBV29-1	14	TRBJ1-4	CSVGQGLSNEKLFF
TRBV19	18	TRBJ2-2	CASIRHGGTRADTGELFF
TRBV9	15	TRBJ1-2	CASSTLGTGNNGYTF
TRBV10-1	14	TRBJ2-5	CASSESGLQETQYF
TRBV29-1	14	TRBJ2-1	CSASWAGGYNEQFF
TRBV28	16	TRBJ2-5	CASSPTGTGGEETQYF
TRBV28	15	TRBJ1-1	CASSLRNLGSTEAFF
TRBV27	17	TRBJ2-3	CASSLLGQPTHTDTQYF
TRBV10-1	13	TRBJ1-1	CASSVASERPAFF
TRBV18	13	TRBJ1-2	CASSPAPRGGYTF
TRBV23-1	15	TRBJ2-2	CASSQCQGDAGELFF
TRBV4-1	15	TRBJ1-2	CASSQAPDRRYGYTF
TRBV11-2	17	TRBJ2-6	CASSRRDRAAGANVLTF
TRBV30	14	TRBJ2-1	CAWGGPGLAGLQFF
TRBV5-1	15	TRBJ2-7	CASRPYERYSYEQYF
TRBV2	14	TRBJ2-7	CAFFKEKAAYEQYF
TRBV7-2	14	TRBJ2-3	CASSFSGRTDTQYF
TRBV5-1	17	TRBJ2-3	CASSLKVGLEAGGTQYF